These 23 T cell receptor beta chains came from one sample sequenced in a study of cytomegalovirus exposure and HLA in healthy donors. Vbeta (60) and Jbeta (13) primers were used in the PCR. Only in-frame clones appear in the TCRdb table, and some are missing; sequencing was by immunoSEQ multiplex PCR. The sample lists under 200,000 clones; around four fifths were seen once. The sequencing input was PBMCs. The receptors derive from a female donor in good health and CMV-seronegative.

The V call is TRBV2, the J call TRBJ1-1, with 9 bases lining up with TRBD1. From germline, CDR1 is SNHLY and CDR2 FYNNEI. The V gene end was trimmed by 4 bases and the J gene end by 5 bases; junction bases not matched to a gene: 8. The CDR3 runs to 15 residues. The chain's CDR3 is CASSAQTGGLTEAFF. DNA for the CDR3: TGTGCCAGCAGTGCCCAGACAGGGGGATTAACTGAAGCTTTCTTT.

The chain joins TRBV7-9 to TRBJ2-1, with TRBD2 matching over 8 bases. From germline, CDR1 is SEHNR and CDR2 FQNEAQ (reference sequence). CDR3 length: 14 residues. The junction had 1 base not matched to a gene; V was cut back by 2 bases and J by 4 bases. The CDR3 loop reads CASSLSSGYNEQFF. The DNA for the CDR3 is TGTGCCAGCAGCTTATCTAGCGGGTACAATGAGCAGTTCTTC.

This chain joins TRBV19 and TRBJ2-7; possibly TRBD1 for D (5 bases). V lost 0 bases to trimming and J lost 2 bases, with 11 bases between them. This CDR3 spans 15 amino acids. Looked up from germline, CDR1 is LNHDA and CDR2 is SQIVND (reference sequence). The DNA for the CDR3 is TGTGCCAGTAGTATAGATACAGGTCAGACCTACGAGCAGTACTTC. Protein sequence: CASSIDTGQTYEQYF.

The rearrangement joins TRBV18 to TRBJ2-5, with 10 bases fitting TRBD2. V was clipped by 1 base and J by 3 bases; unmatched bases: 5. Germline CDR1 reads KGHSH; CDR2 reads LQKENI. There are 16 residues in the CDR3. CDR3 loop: CASSPLLAGVEETQYF. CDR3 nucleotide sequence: TGTGCCAGCTCACCACTCCTAGCGGGGGTAGAAGAGACCCAGTACTTC.

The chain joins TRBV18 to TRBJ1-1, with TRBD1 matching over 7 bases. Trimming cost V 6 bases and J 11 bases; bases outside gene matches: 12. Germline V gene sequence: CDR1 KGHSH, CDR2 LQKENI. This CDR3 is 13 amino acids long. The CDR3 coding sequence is TGTGCCAGCTCGCCCGACAGGGTGATTAAGGCTTTCTTT. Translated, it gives CASSPDRVIKAFF. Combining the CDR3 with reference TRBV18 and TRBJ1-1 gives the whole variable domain NAGVMQNPRHLVRRRGQEARLRCSPMKGHSHVYWYRQLPEEGLKFMVYLQKENIIDESGMPKERFSAEFPKEGPSILRIQQVVRGDSAAYFCASSPDRVIKAFFGQGTRLTVV.

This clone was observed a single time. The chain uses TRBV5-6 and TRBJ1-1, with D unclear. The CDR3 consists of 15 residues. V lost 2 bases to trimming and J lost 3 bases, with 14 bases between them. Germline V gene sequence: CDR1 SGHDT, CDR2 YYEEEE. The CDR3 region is CASSFQGSRDTEAFF. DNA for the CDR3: TGTGCCAGCAGCTTTCAAGGGAGTCGGGACACTGAAGCTTTCTTT.

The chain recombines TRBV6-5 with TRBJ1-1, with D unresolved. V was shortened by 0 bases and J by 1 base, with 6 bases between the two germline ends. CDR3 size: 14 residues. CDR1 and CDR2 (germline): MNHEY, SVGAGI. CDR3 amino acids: CASSYSHGNTEAFF. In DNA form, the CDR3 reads TGTGCCAGCAGTTACTCTCACGGGAACACTGAAGCTTTCTTT.

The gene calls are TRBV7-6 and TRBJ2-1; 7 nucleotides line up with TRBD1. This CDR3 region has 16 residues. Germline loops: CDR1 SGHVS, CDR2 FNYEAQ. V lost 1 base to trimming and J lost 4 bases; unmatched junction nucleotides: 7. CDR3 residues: CASSLVGTDEYNEQFF. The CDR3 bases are TGTGCCAGCAGCTTAGTAGGGACAGATGAGTACAATGAGCAGTTCTTC.

CDR3 coding DNA: TGTGCCAGCAGTTTTCCGAGAGGGGGCTCCTACGAGCAGTACTTC. It specifies CASSFPRGGSYEQYF. The chain employs TRBV28 and TRBJ2-5; D is possibly TRBD1 (6 bases). The better agreement between TRBJ2-7 and the DNA end casts doubt on the J call. The germline V gene encodes CDR1 MDHEN and CDR2 SYDVKM. The CDR3 covers 15 residues.

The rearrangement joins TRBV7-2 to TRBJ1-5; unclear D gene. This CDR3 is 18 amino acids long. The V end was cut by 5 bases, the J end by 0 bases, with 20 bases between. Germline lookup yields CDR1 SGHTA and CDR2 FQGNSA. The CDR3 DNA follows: TGTGCCAGCAGCCCCGGGGTGGGCAGACTTTATAGCAATCAGCCCCAGCATTTT. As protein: CASSPGVGRLYSNQPQHF. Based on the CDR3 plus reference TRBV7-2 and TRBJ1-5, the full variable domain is GAGVSQSPSNKVTEKGKDVELRCDPISGHTALYWYRQSLGQGLEFLIYFQGNSAPDKSGLPSDRFSAERTGGSVSTLTIQRTQQEDSAVYLCASSPGVGRLYSNQPQHFGDGTRLSIL.

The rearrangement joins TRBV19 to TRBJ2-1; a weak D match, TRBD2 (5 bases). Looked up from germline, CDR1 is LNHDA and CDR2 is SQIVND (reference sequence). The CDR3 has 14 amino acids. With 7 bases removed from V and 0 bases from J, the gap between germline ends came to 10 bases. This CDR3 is CASMTGSSYNEQFF. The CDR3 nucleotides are TGTGCCAGTATGACGGGGAGCTCCTACAATGAGCAGTTCTTC.

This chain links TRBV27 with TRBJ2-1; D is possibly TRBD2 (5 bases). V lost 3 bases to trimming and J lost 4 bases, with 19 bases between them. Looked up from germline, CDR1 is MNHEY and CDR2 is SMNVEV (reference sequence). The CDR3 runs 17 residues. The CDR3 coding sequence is TGTGCCAGCAGTTTCCCTTGGGCTAGCAGCAGATACAATGAGCAGTTCTTC. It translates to CASSFPWASSRYNEQFF.

CDR3 coding DNA: TGCGCCAGCAGCTTTGCCCGCGCGGACACCGGGGAGCTGTTTTTT. As protein: CASSFARADTGELFF. The rearrangement uses TRBV5-1 and TRBJ2-2; D unclear. Germline CDR1 and CDR2: SGHRS and YFSETQ. Trimming took 2 bases from V and 3 from J, leaving 11 bases between them. CDR3 length: 15 amino acids.

The CDR3 reads CASSLHPGTAKETQYF. CDR3 coding DNA: TGTGCCAGCAGCTTACACCCCGGGACAGCCAAAGAGACCCAGTACTTC. V and J are TRBV7-2 and TRBJ2-5; 7 nucleotides match TRBD1. CDR1 SGHTA and CDR2 FQGNSA come from the germline V gene. The V gene end was trimmed by 2 bases and the J gene end by 3 bases; junction bases not matched to a gene: 9. The CDR3 runs to 16 residues.

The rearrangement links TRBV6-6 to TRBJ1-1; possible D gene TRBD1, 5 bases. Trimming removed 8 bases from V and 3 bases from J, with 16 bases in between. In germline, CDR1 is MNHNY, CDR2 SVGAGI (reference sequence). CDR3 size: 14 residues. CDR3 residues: CASAGTPGDTEAFF. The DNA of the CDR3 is TGTGCCAGCGCCGGGACCCCGGGGGACACTGAAGCTTTCTTT.

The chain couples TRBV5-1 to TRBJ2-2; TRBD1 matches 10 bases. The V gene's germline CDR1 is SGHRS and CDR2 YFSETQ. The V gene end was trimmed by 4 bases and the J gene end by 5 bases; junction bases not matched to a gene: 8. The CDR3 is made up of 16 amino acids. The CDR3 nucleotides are TGCGCCAGCAGCAGGGGACAGGGGACGGTGACCGGGGAGCTGTTTTTT. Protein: CASSRGQGTVTGELFF.

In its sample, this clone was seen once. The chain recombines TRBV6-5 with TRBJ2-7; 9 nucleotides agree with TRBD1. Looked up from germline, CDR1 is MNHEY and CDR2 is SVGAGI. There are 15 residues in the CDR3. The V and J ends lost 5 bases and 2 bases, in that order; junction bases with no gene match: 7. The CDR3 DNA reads TGTGCCAGCAGTGCCACCGGGACAGGGACCTACGAGCAGTACTTC. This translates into CASSATGTGTYEQYF.

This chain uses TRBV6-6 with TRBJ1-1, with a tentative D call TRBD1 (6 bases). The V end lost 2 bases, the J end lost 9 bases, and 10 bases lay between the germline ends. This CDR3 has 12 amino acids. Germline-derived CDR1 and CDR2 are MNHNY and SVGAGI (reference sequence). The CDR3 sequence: CASSYDRDKAFF. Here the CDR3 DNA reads TGTGCCAGCAGTTACGACCGGGACAAAGCTTTCTTT.

The CDR3 loop is CASAKGGTGNTIYF. The CDR3 bases are TGTGCCAGCGCAAAGGGGGGGACTGGAAACACCATATATTTT. This chain connects TRBV7-9 to TRBJ1-3; possibly TRBD1 for D (6 bases). V lost 8 bases, J lost 2 bases, and 13 bases lay in between. This CDR3 spans 14 amino acids. The V gene's germline CDR1 is SEHNR and CDR2 FQNEAQ (reference sequence).

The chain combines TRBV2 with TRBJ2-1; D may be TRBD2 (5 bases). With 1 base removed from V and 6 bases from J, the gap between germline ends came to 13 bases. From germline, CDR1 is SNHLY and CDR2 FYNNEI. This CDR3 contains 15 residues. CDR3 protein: CASSEEADSPNEQFF. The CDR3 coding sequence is TGTGCCAGCAGTGAAGAAGCGGATAGCCCCAATGAGCAGTTCTTC.

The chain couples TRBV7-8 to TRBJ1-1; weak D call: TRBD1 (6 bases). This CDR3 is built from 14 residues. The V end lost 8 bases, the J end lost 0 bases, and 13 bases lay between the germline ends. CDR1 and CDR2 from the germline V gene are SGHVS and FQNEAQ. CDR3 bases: TGTGCCAGCCGAAACAGGGACCTGAACACTGAAGCTTTCTTT. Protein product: CASRNRDLNTEAFF.

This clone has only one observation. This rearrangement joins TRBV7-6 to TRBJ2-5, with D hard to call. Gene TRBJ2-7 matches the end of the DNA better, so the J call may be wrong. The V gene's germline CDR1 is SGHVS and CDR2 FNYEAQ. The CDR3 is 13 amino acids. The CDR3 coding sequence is TGTGCCAGCAGCTTAGGTGGGCCATACGAGCAGTACTTC. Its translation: CASSLGGPYEQYF.

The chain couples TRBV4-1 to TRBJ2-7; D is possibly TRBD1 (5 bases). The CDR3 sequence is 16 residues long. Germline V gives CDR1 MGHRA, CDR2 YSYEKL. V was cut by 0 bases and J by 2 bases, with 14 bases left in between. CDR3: CASSQEWGRATYEQYF. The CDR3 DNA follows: TGCGCCAGCAGCCAAGAATGGGGCAGAGCTACCTACGAGCAGTACTTC.